Each of the 8 T cell receptor beta chains below was sequenced from the same sample in a study of identical twins. TCRdb re-called the 5' RACE reads through MiXCR, storing one row per CDR3 protein. The sample lists around 280,000 distinct CDR3 sequences, more than 6.5% seen once, with approximately 2.1% in the top ten. These data were also reused for a study on yellow fever vaccine responses in identical twins.

Sequences were obtained from memory (CD45RO+) T cells sorted from blood. Source of these receptors: a woman in her late teens or twenties in good health.

This clonotype was detected ten times or more. The chain employs TRBV7-9 and TRBJ2-5, with a tentative D call TRBD1 (5 bases). This CDR3 contains 16 residues. V gave up 4 bases and J gave up 0 bases, with 15 bases separating them. Germline V CDR1 and CDR2: SEHNR, FQNEAQ (reference sequence). The CDR3 spells CASSSRQKLYQETQYF. For the CDR3, the DNA is TGTGCCAGCAGCTCAAGACAGAAGTTGTACCAAGAGACCCAGTACTTC.

Only a few counts were recorded for this clonotype. This rearrangement joins TRBV6-2 or TRBV6-3 to TRBJ2-3; D call uncertain. The CDR3 has 18 amino acids. The germline V and J ends were trimmed by 4 bases and 0 bases, with 20 bases remaining between them. The germline CDR1 and CDR2 sequences are MNHEY and SVGEGT. The CDR3 loop is CASSSHSVGIFSTDTQYF. In DNA form, the CDR3 reads TGTGCCAGCAGTTCCCATTCTGTAGGCATCTTTAGCACAGATACGCAGTATTTT.

The chain recombines TRBV19 with TRBJ1-1; D not resolved. V lost 6 bases to trimming and J lost 0 bases, with 11 bases between them. Germline loops: CDR1 LNHDA, CDR2 SQIVND (reference sequence). CDR3 length equals 14 residues. The CDR3 region has the DNA TGTGCCAGTAGCCCGACACAAATGAACACTGAAGCTTTCTTT. Translated, it gives CASSPTQMNTEAFF.

This clonotype occurred many times. This chain uses TRBV3-2 with TRBJ2-1; the table's D call, TRBD2, was not checked against the DNA. TRBV3-2 is reported as a pseudogene. This CDR3 region has 15 residues. The CDR3 DNA reads TGTGCCAGCAGTTCGACCGGGACTAGCGCCAATGAGCAGTTCTTC. Its protein product is CASSSTGTSANEQFF.

The sample holds many counts of this clonotype. The rearrangement links TRBV7-2 to TRBJ2-6; no reliable D call. CDR1 is SGHTA and CDR2 is FQGNSA in the germline V gene. Trimming took 4 bases from V and 4 from J, leaving 11 bases between them. The CDR3 sequence is 15 residues long. The CDR3 sequence: CASSYSGSGANVLTF. CDR3 in DNA: TGTGCCAGCAGCTACTCCGGGTCGGGGGCCAACGTCCTGACTTTC.

V gene TRBV7-9 combines with J gene TRBJ2-1; D perhaps matches TRBD2 (5 bases). CDR1 SEHNR and CDR2 FQNEAQ come from the germline V gene (reference sequence). Trimming removed 5 bases from V and 8 bases from J, with 22 bases in between. The CDR3 is 16 amino acids. As DNA, the CDR3 is TGTGCCAGCAGCCGAAGTGGGTCCCGGGGTGGGCATGAGCAGTTCTTC. Translated: CASSRSGSRGGHEQFF.

There are a few counts of this clonotype. The V call is TRBV2, the J call TRBJ2-6, with TRBD2 matching over 13 bases. The CDR3 contains 17 residues. Germline V lookup: CDR1 SNHLY, CDR2 FYNNEI. Losses at the gene ends were 4 bases for V and 2 bases for J; bases not matched to a gene: 2. The CDR3 is CASSGTSGSTGANVLTF. CDR3 nucleotides: TGTGCCAGCAGTGGGACTAGCGGGAGTACTGGGGCCAACGTCCTGACTTTC.

This clonotype was counted a few times. This chain connects TRBV29-1 to TRBJ2-1, with D perhaps matching TRBD2 (5 bases). The CDR3 spans 15 residues. Germline V gene sequence: CDR1 SQVTM, CDR2 ANQGSEA. Trimming removed 4 bases from V and 2 bases from J, with 15 bases in between. CDR3 DNA: TGCAGCGTTGCCCCCCCAATAGCGCCCTACAATGAGCAGTTCTTC. Translated, it gives CSVAPPIAPYNEQFF.